These T cell receptor beta chains were read from a single sample in a study of spatial heterogeneity in lung cancer. A single record per CDR3 protein comes from TCRdb applying MiXCR to the 5' RACE reads. The sample yields 5,500 to 7,500 distinct CDR3 sequences, about 14% seen once. Sequencing was performed on lung tumor tissue, taken at surgery. These receptors were obtained from a male donor with early-stage non-small cell lung cancer. Each CDR3 is given with its conserved first and last residue. D genes are given only for firm matches.

v_gene	j_gene	d_gene	CDR3aa
TRBV5-6	TRBJ2-3	.	CASSQNKNTQYF
TRBV6-5	TRBJ1-2	TRBD1	CASSYSNLGTGGNGYTF
TRBV20-1	TRBJ1-1	.	CSARERAGAVSTEAFF
TRBV29-1	TRBJ2-2	TRBD2	CSVGGRAVNTGELFF
TRBV6-1	TRBJ2-2	TRBD2	CASRGLAGRRTGELFF
TRBV4-1	TRBJ1-2	.	CASSPAINYGYTF
TRBV7-9	TRBJ1-2	.	CASSLEDPSGGYTF
TRBV24-1	TRBJ2-1	TRBD2	CATSDFTSDEQFF
TRBV20-1	TRBJ2-7	.	CSARSLQGAYEQYF
TRBV19	TRBJ2-7	TRBD1	CASTAGTGPAYEQYF
TRBV19	TRBJ2-1	TRBD2	CASSGRSTDEQFF
TRBV5-4	TRBJ1-2	.	CASSSHYGYTF
TRBV20-1	TRBJ1-5	TRBD1	CSAPAPGGNQPQHF
TRBV3-1	TRBJ1-1	.	CASSQRNLSEAFF
TRBV21-1	TRBJ2-7	.	CASSPTSLDSYEQYF
TRBV10-3	TRBJ1-3	.	CAISEQGNTGNTIYF
TRBV14	TRBJ1-1	.	CASSQVRAWNTEAFF
TRBV18	TRBJ2-7	.	CASSQEAGTVYEQYF
TRBV30	TRBJ2-1	.	CAWSPLSRGNEQFF
TRBV10-3	TRBJ2-7	TRBD1	CAISPGQGDGEQYF
TRBV6-4	TRBJ1-6	TRBD1	CASSKDRGSPLHF
TRBV6-1	TRBJ2-2	.	CASSLVGLLRGELFF
TRBV4-2	TRBJ1-6	.	CASSQDPPSSYNSPLHF
TRBV14	TRBJ2-7	.	CASSHGGQGTYEQYF
TRBV20-1	TRBJ2-7	.	CSANGRIYEQYF
TRBV6-5	TRBJ2-1	.	CASSYRAYNEQFF
TRBV18	TRBJ1-6	.	CASSTTGNERSPLHF
TRBV12-3/TRBV12-4	TRBJ1-5	TRBD1	CASSFGTGSWQPQHF
TRBV13	TRBJ2-2	TRBD2	CASSLLSGGDPGELFF
TRBV6-5	TRBJ1-4	.	CASSYSRGPNEKLFF
TRBV6-2/TRBV6-3	TRBJ1-2	TRBD1	CASRIGTGRGYTF
TRBV2	TRBJ1-4	TRBD1	CASNTQGISNEKLFF
TRBV2	TRBJ1-4	.	CASQAGGPNEKLFF
TRBV7-7	TRBJ2-7	TRBD2	CATAGRGTSSSYEQYF
TRBV11-2	TRBJ1-1	.	CASSFGSNTEAFF
TRBV5-5	TRBJ2-1	TRBD2	CASSLALAGINEQFF
TRBV12-3/TRBV12-4	TRBJ2-1	TRBD2	CASSLGSGRNEQFF
TRBV6-5	TRBJ1-1	TRBD1	CASKNPQGALNTEAFF
TRBV19	TRBJ1-6	.	CASNYQGTSPLHF
TRBV5-1	TRBJ1-6	.	CASRVDSRSNSPLHF
TRBV3-1	TRBJ1-1	.	CASSQEGMNTEAFF